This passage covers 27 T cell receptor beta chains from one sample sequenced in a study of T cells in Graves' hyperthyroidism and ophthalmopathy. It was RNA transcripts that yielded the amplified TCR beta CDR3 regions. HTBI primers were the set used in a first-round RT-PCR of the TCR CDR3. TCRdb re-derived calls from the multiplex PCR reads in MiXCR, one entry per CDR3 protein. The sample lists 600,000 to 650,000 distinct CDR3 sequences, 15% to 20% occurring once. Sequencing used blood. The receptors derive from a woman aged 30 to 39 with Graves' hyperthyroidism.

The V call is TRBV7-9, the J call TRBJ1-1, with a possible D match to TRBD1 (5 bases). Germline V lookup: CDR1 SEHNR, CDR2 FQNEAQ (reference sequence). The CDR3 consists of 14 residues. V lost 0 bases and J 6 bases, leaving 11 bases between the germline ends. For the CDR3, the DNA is TGTGCCAGCAGCTTAGCTCGACAGTTCGCTGAAGCTTTCTTT. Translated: CASSLARQFAEAFF.

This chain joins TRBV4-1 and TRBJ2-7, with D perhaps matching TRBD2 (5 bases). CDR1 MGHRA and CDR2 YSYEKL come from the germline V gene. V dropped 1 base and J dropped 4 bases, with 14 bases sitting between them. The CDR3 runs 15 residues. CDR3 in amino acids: CASSQGLAAAYEQYF. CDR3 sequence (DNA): TGCGCCAGCAGCCAAGGCCTAGCTGCCGCTTACGAGCAGTACTTC.

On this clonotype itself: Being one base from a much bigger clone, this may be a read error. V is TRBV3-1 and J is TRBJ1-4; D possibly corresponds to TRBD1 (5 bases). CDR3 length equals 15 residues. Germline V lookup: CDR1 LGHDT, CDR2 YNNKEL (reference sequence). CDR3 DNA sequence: TGTGCCAGCAGCCGCGAGGGACGGCGATATGATAAACTGTTTTTT. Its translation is CASSREGRRYDKLFF.

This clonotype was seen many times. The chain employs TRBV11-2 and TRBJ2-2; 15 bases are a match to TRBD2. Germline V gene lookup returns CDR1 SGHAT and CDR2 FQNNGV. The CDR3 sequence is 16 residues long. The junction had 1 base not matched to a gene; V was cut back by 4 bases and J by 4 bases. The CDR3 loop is CASSSGLAGGTGELFF. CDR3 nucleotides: TGTGCCAGCAGCTCGGGACTAGCGGGAGGCACCGGGGAGCTGTTTTTT.

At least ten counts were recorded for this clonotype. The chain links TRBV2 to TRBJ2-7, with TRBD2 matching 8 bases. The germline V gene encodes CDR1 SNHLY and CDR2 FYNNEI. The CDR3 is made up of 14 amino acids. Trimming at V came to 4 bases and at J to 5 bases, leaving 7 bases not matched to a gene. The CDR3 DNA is TGTGCCAGCAGTGTTTTTGCGGGAGGCCACGAGCAGTACTTC. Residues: CASSVFAGGHEQYF.

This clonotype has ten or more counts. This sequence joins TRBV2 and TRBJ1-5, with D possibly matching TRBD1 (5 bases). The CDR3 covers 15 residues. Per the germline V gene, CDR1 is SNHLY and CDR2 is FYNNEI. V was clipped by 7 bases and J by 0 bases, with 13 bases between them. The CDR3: CASKAGTYSNQPQHF. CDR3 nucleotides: TGTGCCAGCAAGGCAGGGACTTATAGCAATCAGCCCCAGCATTTT.

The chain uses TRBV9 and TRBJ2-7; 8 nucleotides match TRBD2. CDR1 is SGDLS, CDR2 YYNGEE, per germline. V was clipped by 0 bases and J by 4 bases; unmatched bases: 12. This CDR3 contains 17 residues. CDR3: CASSVGGGGGIVYEQYF. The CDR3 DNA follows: TGTGCCAGCAGCGTAGGGGGAGGCGGGGGGATCGTATACGAGCAGTACTTC.

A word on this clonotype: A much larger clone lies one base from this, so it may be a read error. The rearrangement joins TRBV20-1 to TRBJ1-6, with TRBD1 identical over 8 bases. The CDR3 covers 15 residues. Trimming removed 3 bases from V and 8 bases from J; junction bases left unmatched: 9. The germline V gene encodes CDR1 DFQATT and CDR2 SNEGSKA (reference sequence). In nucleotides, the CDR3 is TGCAGTGCTAGTAGCGGGACAGGATTTGATTCACCCCTCCACTTT. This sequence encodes CSASSGTGFDSPLHF.

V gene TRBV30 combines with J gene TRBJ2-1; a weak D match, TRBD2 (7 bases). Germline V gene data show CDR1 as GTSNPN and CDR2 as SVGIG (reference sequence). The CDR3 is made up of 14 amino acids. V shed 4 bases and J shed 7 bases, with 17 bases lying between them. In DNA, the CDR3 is TGTGCCTGGACCGAATCCGGGGGGCCAAATGAGCAGTTCTTC. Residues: CAWTESGGPNEQFF.

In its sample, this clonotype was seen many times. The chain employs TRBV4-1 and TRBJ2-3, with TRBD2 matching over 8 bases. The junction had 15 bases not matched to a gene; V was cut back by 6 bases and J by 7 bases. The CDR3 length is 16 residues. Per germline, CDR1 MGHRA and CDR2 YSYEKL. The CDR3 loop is CASRSRWREAFNTQYF. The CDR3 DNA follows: TGCGCCAGCAGATCTCGTTGGCGGGAGGCTTTTAATACGCAGTATTTT.

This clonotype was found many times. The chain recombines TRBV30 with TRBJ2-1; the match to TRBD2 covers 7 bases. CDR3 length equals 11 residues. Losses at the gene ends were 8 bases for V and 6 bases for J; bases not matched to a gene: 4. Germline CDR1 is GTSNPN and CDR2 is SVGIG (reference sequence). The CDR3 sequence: CAGGRVNEQFF. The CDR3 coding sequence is TGTGCCGGTGGGAGGGTCAATGAGCAGTTCTTC.

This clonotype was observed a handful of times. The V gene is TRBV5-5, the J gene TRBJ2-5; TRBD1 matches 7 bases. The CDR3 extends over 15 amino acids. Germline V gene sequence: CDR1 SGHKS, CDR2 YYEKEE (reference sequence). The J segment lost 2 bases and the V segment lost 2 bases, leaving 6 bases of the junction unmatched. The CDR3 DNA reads TGTGCCAGCAGCTTCTACAGGGGCCGTCAAGAGACCCAGTACTTC. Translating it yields CASSFYRGRQETQYF.

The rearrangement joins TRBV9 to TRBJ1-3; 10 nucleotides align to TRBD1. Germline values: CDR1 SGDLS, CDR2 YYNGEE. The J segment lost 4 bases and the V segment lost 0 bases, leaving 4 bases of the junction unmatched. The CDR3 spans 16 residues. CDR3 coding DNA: TGTGCCAGCAGCGTAGCCGCGACAGGGGGCGGAAACACCATATATTTT. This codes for CASSVAATGGGNTIYF. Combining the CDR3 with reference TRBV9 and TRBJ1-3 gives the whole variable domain DSGVTQTPKHLITATGQRVTLRCSPRSGDLSVYWYQQSLDQGLQFLIQYYNGEERAKGNILERFSAQQFPDLHSELNLSSLELGDSALYFCASSVAATGGGNTIYFGEGSWLTVV.

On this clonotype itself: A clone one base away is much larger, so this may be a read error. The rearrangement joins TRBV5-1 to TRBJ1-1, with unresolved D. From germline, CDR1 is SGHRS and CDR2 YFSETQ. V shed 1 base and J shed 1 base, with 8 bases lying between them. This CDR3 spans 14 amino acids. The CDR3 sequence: CASSLNGSNTEAFF. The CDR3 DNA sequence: TGCGCCAGCAGCTTGAACGGTTCGAACACTGAAGCTTTCTTT.

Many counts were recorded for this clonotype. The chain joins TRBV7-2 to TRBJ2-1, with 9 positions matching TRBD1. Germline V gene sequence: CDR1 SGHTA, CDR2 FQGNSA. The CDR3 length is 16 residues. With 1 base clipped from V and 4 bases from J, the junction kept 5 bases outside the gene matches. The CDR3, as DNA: TGTGCCAGCAGCTTAGTAGGACAGGGGTCATACAATGAGCAGTTCTTC. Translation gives CASSLVGQGSYNEQFF.

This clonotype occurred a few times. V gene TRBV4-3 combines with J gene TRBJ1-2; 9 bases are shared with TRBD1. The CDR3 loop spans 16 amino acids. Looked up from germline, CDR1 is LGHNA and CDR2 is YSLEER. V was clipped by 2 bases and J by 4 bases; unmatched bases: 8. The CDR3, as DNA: TGCGCCAGCAGCCAAAGTGGGACAGGGTATGGCTATGGCTACACCTTC. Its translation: CASSQSGTGYGYGYTF.

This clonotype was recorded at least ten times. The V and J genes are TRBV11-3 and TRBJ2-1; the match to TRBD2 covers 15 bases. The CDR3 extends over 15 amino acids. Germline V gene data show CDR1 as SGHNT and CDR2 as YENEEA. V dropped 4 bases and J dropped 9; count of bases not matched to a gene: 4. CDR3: CASSSGTSGRTEQFF. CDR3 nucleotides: TGTGCCAGCAGCTCCGGGACTAGCGGGAGGACTGAGCAGTTCTTC.

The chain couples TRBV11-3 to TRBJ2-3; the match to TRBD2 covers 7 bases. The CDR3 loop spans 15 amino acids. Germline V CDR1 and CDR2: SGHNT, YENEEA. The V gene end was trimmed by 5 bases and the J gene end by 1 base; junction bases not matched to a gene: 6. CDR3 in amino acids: CASSPGGSGTDTQYF. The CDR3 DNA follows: TGTGCCAGCAGCCCGGGGGGTAGCGGCACAGATACGCAGTATTTT.

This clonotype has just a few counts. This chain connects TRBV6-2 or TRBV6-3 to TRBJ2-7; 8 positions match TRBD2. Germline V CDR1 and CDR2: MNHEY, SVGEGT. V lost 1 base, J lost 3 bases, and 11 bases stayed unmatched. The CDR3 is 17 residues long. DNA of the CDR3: TGTGCCAGCAGTTACTTCATTGGCGGGGGGACAAACTACGAGCAGTACTTC. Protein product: CASSYFIGGGTNYEQYF.

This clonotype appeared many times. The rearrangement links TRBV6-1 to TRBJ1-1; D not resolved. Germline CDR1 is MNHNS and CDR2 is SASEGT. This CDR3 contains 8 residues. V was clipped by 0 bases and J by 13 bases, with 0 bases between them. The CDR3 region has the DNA TGTGCCAGCAGTGAAGCTTTCTTT. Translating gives CASSEAFF.

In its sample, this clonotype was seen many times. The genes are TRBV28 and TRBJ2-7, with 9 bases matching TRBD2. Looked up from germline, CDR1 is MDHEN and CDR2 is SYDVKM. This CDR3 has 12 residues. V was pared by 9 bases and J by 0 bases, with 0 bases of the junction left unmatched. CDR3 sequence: CASSGSSYEQYF. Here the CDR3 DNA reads TGTGCCAGTAGCGGGAGCTCCTACGAGCAGTACTTC.

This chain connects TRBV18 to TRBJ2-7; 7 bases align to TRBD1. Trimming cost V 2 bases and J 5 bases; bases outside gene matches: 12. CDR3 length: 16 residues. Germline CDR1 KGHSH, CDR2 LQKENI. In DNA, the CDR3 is TGTGCCAGCTCACCAGCGACAGGGCGGGTATTCCACGAGCAGTACTTC. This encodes CASSPATGRVFHEQYF.

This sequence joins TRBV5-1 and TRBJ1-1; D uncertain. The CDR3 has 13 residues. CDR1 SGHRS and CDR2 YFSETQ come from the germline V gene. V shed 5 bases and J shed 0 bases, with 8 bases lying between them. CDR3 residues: CASSYLVNTEAFF. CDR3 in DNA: TGCGCCAGCAGTTACCTAGTGAACACTGAAGCTTTCTTT.

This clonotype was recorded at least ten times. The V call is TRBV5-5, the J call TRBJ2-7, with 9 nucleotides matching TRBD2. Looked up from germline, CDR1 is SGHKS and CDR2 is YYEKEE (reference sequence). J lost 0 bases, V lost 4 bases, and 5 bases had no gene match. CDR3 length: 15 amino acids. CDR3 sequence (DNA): TGTGCCAGCAGCCTTACGGGACTAGCCTCCTACGAGCAGTACTTC. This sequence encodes CASSLTGLASYEQYF.

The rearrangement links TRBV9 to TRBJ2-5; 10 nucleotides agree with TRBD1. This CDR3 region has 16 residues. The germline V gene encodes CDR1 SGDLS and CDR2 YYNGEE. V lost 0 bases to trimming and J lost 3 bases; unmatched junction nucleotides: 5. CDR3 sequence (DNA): TGTGCCAGCAGCGTAGGGACAGGGGGAGGTGAAGAGACCCAGTACTTC. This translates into CASSVGTGGGEETQYF. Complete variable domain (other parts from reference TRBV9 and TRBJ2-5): DSGVTQTPKHLITATGQRVTLRCSPRSGDLSVYWYQQSLDQGLQFLIQYYNGEERAKGNILERFSAQQFPDLHSELNLSSLELGDSALYFCASSVGTGGGEETQYFGPGTRLLVL.

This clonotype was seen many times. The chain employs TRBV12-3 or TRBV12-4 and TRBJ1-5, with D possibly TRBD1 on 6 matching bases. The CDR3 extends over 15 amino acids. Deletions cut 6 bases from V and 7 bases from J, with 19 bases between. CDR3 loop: CASSSGGGGQQPQHF. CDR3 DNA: TGTGCCAGCAGCTCCGGCGGGGGGGGGCAACAGCCCCAGCATTTT.

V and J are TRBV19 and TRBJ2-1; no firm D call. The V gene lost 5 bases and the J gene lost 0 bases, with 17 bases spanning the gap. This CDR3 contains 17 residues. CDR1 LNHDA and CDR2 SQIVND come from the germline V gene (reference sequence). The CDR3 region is CASSASSMESSYNEQFF. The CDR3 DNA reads TGTGCCAGTAGTGCCAGCTCTATGGAAAGCTCCTACAATGAGCAGTTCTTC.